These T cell receptor beta chains were read from a single sample in a study of blood T cell repertoires in COVID-19. The assay was immunoSEQ multiplex PCR, and TCRdb's table has in-frame clones only and misses some. The data contain approximately 300,000 clones, about 85% of them seen just once; the ten biggest clones take up about 2%. Sequencing was carried out using PBMCs or T cells enriched from blood (not recorded which). The receptors here all came from a woman in her twenties or thirties who had been exposed to COVID-19. Each CDR3 is given with its conserved first and last residue. A D gene is named only where the DNA matches it firmly. Clone size is stated in some rows and not others, as once, few, many or a class when expanded.

V gene,J gene,clone size,D gene,CDR3 protein,CDR3 DNA
TRBV5-6,TRBJ2-5,.,.,CASSLAEVLGGQYF,TGTGCCAGCAGCTTGGCTGAGGTATTAGGAGGGCAGTACTTC
TRBV6-1,TRBJ1-6,once,.,CASSEAEGIPNSPLHF,TGTGCCAGCAGTGAAGCGGAGGGAATTCCAAATTCACCCCTCCACTTT
TRBV10-3,TRBJ1-6,once,.,CAIRQGTLSPDYNSPLHF,TGTGCCATCAGACAAGGGACTCTTTCCCCAGACTATAATTCACCCCTCCACTTT
TRBV9,TRBJ2-4,.,.,CASSVALPEGVENIQYF,TGTGCCAGCAGCGTAGCTTTACCTGAGGGGGTCGAAAACATTCAGTACTTC
TRBV5-4,TRBJ2-1,.,.,CASSLAREFNEQFF,TGTGCCAGCAGCTTGGCTAGAGAATTTAATGAGCAGTTCTTC
TRBV24-1,TRBJ2-1,.,.,CATSDLQKRERNEQFF,TGTGCCACCAGTGATTTGCAAAAACGGGAGCGCAATGAGCAGTTCTTC
TRBV11-2,TRBJ1-1,once,.,CASSLDLRTEAFF,TGTGCCAGCAGCTTAGATTTGCGGACTGAAGCTTTCTTT
TRBV5-6,TRBJ2-7,.,.,CASRGITGIEEQYF,TGTGCCAGCAGGGGCATAACGGGAATAGAAGAGCAGTACTTC
TRBV12-3/TRBV12-4,TRBJ1-2,.,.,CASSLGRKDGYTF,TGTGCCAGCAGTTTGGGGCGGAAGGATGGCTACACCTTC
TRBV11-2,TRBJ2-2,once,TRBD2,CASSTGLALNTGELFF,TGTGCCAGCAGCACGGGACTAGCGCTTAACACCGGGGAGCTGTTTTTT
TRBV7-2,TRBJ2-7,.,.,CASSLAGSYSYEQYF,TGTGCCAGCAGCTTAGCGGGCAGCTACTCCTACGAGCAGTACTTC
TRBV7-9,TRBJ2-1,.,.,CASSSSRQGKYNEQFF,TGTGCCAGCAGCTCGAGTCGGCAGGGGAAGTACAATGAGCAGTTCTTC
TRBV28,TRBJ1-2,.,TRBD1,CASSLARGNYGYTF,TGTGCCAGCAGTTTAGCCAGGGGGAACTATGGCTACACCTTC
TRBV9,TRBJ1-6,.,TRBD1,CASSVEQGANSPLHF,TGTGCCAGCAGCGTAGAGCAGGGGGCTAATTCACCCCTCCACTTT
TRBV7-9,TRBJ2-5,.,TRBD2,CASSPGLAVQETQYF,TGTGCCAGCAGCCCGGGACTAGCGGTCCAAGAGACCCAGTACTTC
TRBV5-4,TRBJ2-1,.,.,CASSLPSSYNEQFF,TGTGCCAGCAGCTTGCCTAGCTCCTACAATGAGCAGTTCTTC
TRBV3-1/TRBV3-2,TRBJ1-3,.,.,CASSQFTGIRNTIYF,TGTGCCAGCAGCCAATTCACGGGGATCCGAAACACCATATATTTT
TRBV9,TRBJ2-1,.,TRBD2,CASNLGTSGYNEQFF,TGTGCCAGCAACCTCGGGACTAGCGGCTACAATGAGCAGTTCTTC
TRBV6-5,TRBJ2-7,.,TRBD1,CASSRRDRVYEQYF,TGTGCCAGCAGTAGAAGAGACAGGGTCTACGAGCAGTACTTC
TRBV29-1,TRBJ1-1,.,TRBD1,CSVGSGQAAAFF,TGCAGCGTTGGAAGCGGACAGGCCGCAGCTTTCTTT
TRBV5-6,TRBJ1-2,.,TRBD1,CASSSYGQGAFSNYGYTF,TGTGCCAGCAGCTCTTACGGACAGGGGGCTTTCTCTAACTATGGCTACACCTTC
TRBV5-6,TRBJ2-5,.,TRBD2,CASSSWWVAGGVQETQYF,TGTGCCAGCAGCTCCTGGTGGGTAGCGGGGGGTGTCCAAGAGACCCAGTACTTC
TRBV6-5,TRBJ2-7,.,.,CAVKEEGALSYEQYF,TGTGCCGTCAAGGAGGAGGGGGCGCTATCCTACGAGCAGTACTTC
TRBV3-1/TRBV3-2,TRBJ1-3,.,TRBD1,CASSLYRGSGNTIYF,TGTGCCAGCAGCCTATACAGGGGCTCTGGAAACACCATATATTTT
TRBV10-1,TRBJ1-6,few,.,CASSEYRSSPLHF,TGCGCCAGCAGTGAGTACAGGAGTTCACCCCTCCACTTT
TRBV28,TRBJ1-5,.,.,CASSLYQIGQPQHF,TGTGCCAGCAGTTTATACCAGATCGGGCAGCCCCAGCATTTT
TRBV3-1/TRBV3-2,TRBJ1-2,.,.,CASSQDYGGYTF,TGTGCCAGCAGCCAAGATTACGGTGGCTACACCTTC
TRBV6-5,TRBJ1-2,.,.,CASSFVSTYGYTF,TGTGCCAGCAGTTTCGTGTCTACCTATGGCTACACCTTC
TRBV30,TRBJ1-1,.,.,CAWTLGVRTEAFF,TGTGCCTGGACCCTAGGGGTCCGCACTGAAGCTTTCTTT
TRBV12-3/TRBV12-4,TRBJ1-2,few,TRBD1,CASSFSGTDGYTF,TGTGCCAGCAGTTTCTCCGGGACAGACGGCTACACCTTC
TRBV9,TRBJ2-7,.,.,CASSPAEFYEQYF,TGTGCCAGCAGCCCTGCGGAGTTCTACGAGCAGTACTTC
TRBV6-5,TRBJ1-5,.,TRBD1,CASTGQGSNQPQHF,TGTGCCAGCACTGGACAGGGGAGCAATCAGCCCCAGCATTTT
TRBV28,TRBJ1-5,once,TRBD1,CASGDRVGTNQPQHF,TGTGCCAGCGGGGACAGGGTTGGCACCAATCAGCCCCAGCATTTT
TRBV27,TRBJ2-7,.,TRBD2,CASSFLPSGGYEQYF,TGTGCCAGCAGTTTTCTTCCCAGCGGGGGGTACGAGCAGTACTTC
TRBV19,TRBJ1-1,.,.,CASSIVRAANTEAFF,TGTGCCAGTAGTATAGTGAGGGCGGCGAACACTGAAGCTTTCTTT
TRBV5-1,TRBJ1-6,.,.,CASSLAGGGSLNSPLHF,TGCGCCAGCAGCTTGGCCGGCGGGGGGAGCCTTAATTCACCCCTCCACTTT
TRBV6-5,TRBJ1-1,.,.,CASKKFGEARYAFF,TGTGCCAGCAAGAAGTTCGGGGAGGCGAGGTATGCTTTCTTT
TRBV7-2,TRBJ1-1,.,.,CASSLVQGGTEAFF,TGTGCCAGCAGCTTAGTCCAGGGCGGCACTGAAGCTTTCTTT
TRBV6-6,TRBJ1-5,.,.,CASSSGLNQPQHF,TGTGCCAGCAGTTCAGGTCTCAATCAGCCCCAGCATTTT
TRBV6-5,TRBJ1-3,.,.,CASSFSTSRNTIYF,TGTGCCAGCAGTTTTTCAACTTCAAGAAACACCATATATTTT
TRBV11-2,TRBJ1-1,once,.,CASSSTILNTEAFF,TGTGCCAGCAGCTCGACAATCCTGAACACTGAAGCTTTCTTT
TRBV24-1,TRBJ2-3,few,.,CATSDLQGAGGGRFTDTQYF,TGTGCCACCAGTGATTTGCAAGGTGCTGGGGGCGGAAGATTCACAGATACGCAGTATTTT
TRBV7-9,TRBJ1-3,once,.,CASSLDRAYGNTIYF,TGTGCCAGCAGCTTAGACAGGGCTTATGGAAACACCATATATTTT
TRBV24-1,TRBJ2-5,.,TRBD2,CATSVELAGEVFHGETQYF,TGTGCCACCAGTGTCGAACTAGCGGGAGAGGTTTTTCATGGAGAGACCCAGTACTTC
TRBV2,TRBJ2-3,.,TRBD1,CASSSRQGPTDTQYF,TGTGCCAGCAGTTCTAGACAGGGCCCCACAGATACGCAGTATTTT
TRBV4-3,TRBJ2-4,.,.,CASSHWGHKNIQYF,TGCGCCAGCAGCCATTGGGGACACAAAAACATTCAGTACTTC
TRBV28,TRBJ2-7,.,.,CASNPQLVREQYF,TGTGCCAGCAATCCTCAACTAGTTAGGGAACAGTACTTC
TRBV4-1,TRBJ2-5,.,.,CASSQGPGEETQYF,TGCGCCAGCAGCCAGGGTCCGGGGGAAGAGACCCAGTACTTC
TRBV10-3,TRBJ2-1,.,.,CAIRPTGLYNEQFF,TGTGCCATCAGACCCACAGGGTTATACAATGAGCAGTTCTTC
TRBV6-1,TRBJ1-5,.,.,CASSEAAGSGNQPQHF,TGTGCCAGCAGTGAAGCGGCGGGGTCCGGCAATCAGCCCCAGCATTTT
TRBV5-1,TRBJ1-4,.,TRBD1,CASSFGQGAQGEKLFF,TGCGCCAGCAGCTTCGGACAGGGGGCGCAAGGGGAAAAACTGTTTTTT